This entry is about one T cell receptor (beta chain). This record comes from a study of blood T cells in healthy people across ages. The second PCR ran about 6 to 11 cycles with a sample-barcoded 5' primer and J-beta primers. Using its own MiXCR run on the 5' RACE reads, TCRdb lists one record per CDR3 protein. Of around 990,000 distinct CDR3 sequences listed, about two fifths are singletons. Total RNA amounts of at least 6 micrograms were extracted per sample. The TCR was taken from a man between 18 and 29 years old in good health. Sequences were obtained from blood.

Here the CDR3 reads CASSLRPRYEQFF. In DNA, the CDR3 is TGTGCCAGCAGCTTAAGGCCCCGCTATGAGCAGTTCTTC. This chain connects TRBV7-8 to TRBJ2-1; the D is unclear. Looked up from germline, CDR1 is SGHVS and CDR2 is FQNEAQ. This CDR3 contains 13 residues. Trimming shortened V by 2 bases and J by 8 bases, and 10 bases separated the two germline ends.